Below, 15 T cell receptor beta chains from the same sample are listed, as sequenced in a study of B cell selection in AIRE deficiency. Sorted regulatory T cells were CD4-positive, CD25-high and CD127-low or negative. Here immunoSEQ multiplex PCR was the method, and the copy in TCRdb shows in-frame clones only, minus some. The sample records about 21,000 clones, over 90% being singletons. The source material was Tregs sorted from PBMCs. All receptors derive from a human donor with AIRE deficiency.

The CDR3 DNA follows: TGCGCCAGCAGCCTATCCGACAGCGTTAACTATGGCTACACCTTC. This translates into CASSLSDSVNYGYTF. This rearrangement joins TRBV4-1 to TRBJ1-2; perhaps TRBD1 as D (5 bases). This CDR3 is built from 15 residues. The germline V gene has CDR1 MGHRA and CDR2 YSYEKL. The V end lost 4 bases, the J end lost 1 base, and 13 bases lay between the germline ends.

This chain links TRBV7-2 with TRBJ2-7, with a tentative D call TRBD1 (6 bases). The germline CDR1 and CDR2 sequences are SGHTA and FQGNSA. CDR3 length: 14 residues. The V end was cut by 3 bases, the J end by 4 bases, with 13 bases between. The DNA of the CDR3 is TGTGCCAGCAGCTTTCACAGGGTAGGGTACGAGCAGTACTTC. Its protein product is CASSFHRVGYEQYF.

The chain has TRBV6-5 and TRBJ1-6, with 7 positions matching TRBD1. The CDR3 runs to 13 residues. Germline trimming cut 10 bases from V and 7 bases from J; bases unmatched to any gene: 7. Germline V lookup: CDR1 MNHEY, CDR2 SVGAGI. CDR3 nucleotide sequence: TGTGCCACCCAGGGGGACCTAAATTCACCCCTCCACTTT. Translating it yields CATQGDLNSPLHF.

The chain employs TRBV5-1 and TRBJ2-5, with 8 bases that match TRBD1. The length of the CDR3 is 14 residues. V trimming: 3 bases; J trimming: 5 bases; junction bases outside the gene matches: 6. Germline V gene data show CDR1 as SGHRS and CDR2 as YFSETQ. The CDR3 sequence: CASSSQGAGETQYF. CDR3 sequence (DNA): TGCGCCAGCAGCTCGCAGGGGGCAGGGGAGACCCAGTACTTC.

In regard to this clone: Other nucleotide sequences in the sample specify the same CDR3. The chain is built from TRBV2 and TRBJ2-3; 9 bases match TRBD2. The trim removed 10 bases at V and 2 bases at J, leaving 7 bases unmatched. Germline CDR1 reads SNHLY; CDR2 reads FYNNEI. The CDR3 extends over 14 amino acids. The CDR3 nucleotides read TGTGCCACCACCGGGACTAGCCACACAGATACGCAGTATTTT. It codes for CATTGTSHTDTQYF.

The J gene is TRBJ1-2, the V gene TRBV18; 11 nucleotides agree with TRBD1. V shed 4 bases, J shed 2 bases, and the junction held 9 bases outside the gene matches. This CDR3 is built from 17 residues. Germline V lookup: CDR1 KGHSH, CDR2 LQKENI. The CDR3 spells CASSHTTGTGGNYGYTF. The CDR3 nucleotides are TGTGCCAGCTCACATACAACCGGGACAGGGGGGAACTATGGCTACACCTTC.

The gene calls are TRBV6-6 and TRBJ2-4; 11 bases agree with TRBD2. The CDR3 sequence is 14 residues long. The V gene's germline CDR1 is MNHNY and CDR2 SVGAGI (reference sequence). Trimming cost V 8 bases and J 6 bases; bases outside gene matches: 6. CDR3 region: CASLAGTSGNIQYF. CDR3 DNA: TGTGCCAGCCTCGCGGGGACTAGCGGAAACATTCAGTACTTC.

V usage is TRBV4-1 and J usage is TRBJ2-7; D is uncertain. The ends were cut back, 0 bases at V and 6 bases at J, with 6 bases in the middle. This CDR3 has 12 residues. Germline V CDR1 and CDR2: MGHRA, YSYEKL. This CDR3 is CASSQELGEQYF. CDR3 nucleotides: TGCGCCAGCAGCCAAGAATTAGGCGAGCAGTACTTC.

The CDR3 nucleotides are TGTGCCAGCAGCTTTACAGGGTCCGCCATATATTTT. It encodes CASSFTGSAIYF. This chain links TRBV11-2 with TRBJ1-3; tentatively, D is TRBD1 (6 bases). This CDR3 has 12 amino acids. V dropped 3 bases and J dropped 11 bases, with 11 bases sitting between them. CDR1 and CDR2 (germline): SGHAT, FQNNGV.

The genes are TRBV5-4 and TRBJ1-2, with a weak D call TRBD1 (6 bases). Per the germline V gene, CDR1 is SGHNT and CDR2 is YYREEE (reference sequence). The V gene lost 4 bases and the J gene lost 6 bases, with 16 bases spanning the gap. The CDR3 length is 14 residues. The CDR3 is CASSNPTGSDGYTF. In DNA, the CDR3 is TGTGCCAGCAGCAACCCGACAGGATCGGATGGCTACACCTTC.

The V gene is TRBV9, the J gene TRBJ1-3; the D is unclear. V lost 0 bases and J lost 0, with 7 bases in between. The CDR3 is made up of 15 amino acids. The V gene's germline CDR1 is SGDLS and CDR2 YYNGEE. Here the CDR3 DNA reads TGTGCCAGCAGCGTAGACCCCGACTCTGGAAACACCATATATTTT. Translated, it gives CASSVDPDSGNTIYF.

The rearrangement uses TRBV20-1 and TRBJ2-1, with D tentatively TRBD2 (5 bases). In germline, CDR1 is DFQATT, CDR2 SNEGSKA (reference sequence). Trimming shortened V by 6 bases and J by 6 bases, and 9 bases separated the two germline ends. The CDR3 is 11 residues long. This CDR3 is CSARRSNEQFF. The CDR3 nucleotides are TGCAGTGCCCGGAGGAGCAATGAGCAGTTCTTC.

J is TRBJ1-6 and V is TRBV5-1; D is uncertain. Between the trimmed V and J ends, which lost 5 bases and 8 bases, there was a span of 8 bases. Germline loops: CDR1 SGHRS, CDR2 YFSETQ. CDR3 length: 12 residues. The CDR3 region is CASRGVDSPLHF. CDR3 nucleotides: TGCGCCAGCAGGGGTGTTGATTCACCCCTCCACTTT.

The gene calls are TRBV5-1 and TRBJ2-1; 14 positions agree with TRBD2. Trimming took 5 bases from V and 7 from J; bases not matched to a gene: 11. CDR1 and CDR2 (germline): SGHRS, YFSETQ. CDR3 length equals 17 residues. CDR3 loop: CASSLAGTSGSYNEQFF. The CDR3 DNA sequence: TGCGCCAGCAGTCTCGCCGGGACTAGCGGGAGTTATAATGAGCAGTTCTTC.

The chain has TRBV11-2 and TRBJ1-1; TRBD1 is a possible D gene (5 bases). V gave up 3 bases and J gave up 3 bases, with 11 bases separating them. CDR3 size: 14 residues. CDR1 and CDR2 (germline): SGHAT, FQNNGV. The CDR3 coding sequence is TGTGCCAGCAGCTTGGTGGGGGGTGACACTGAAGCTTTCTTT. Its translation: CASSLVGGDTEAFF.